The TCR beta chain under discussion was sequenced for a study of T cells in Graves' hyperthyroidism and ophthalmopathy. Turning to the study itself: Peripheral blood was taken when the disease was first diagnosed, before any treatment began. Study-level results: The majority of expanded thyroid clonotypes above 0.001 also appeared in blood.

This clonotype showed up many times. Its specificity is not known. What was amplified from RNA transcripts were TCR beta CDR3 regions. First-round RT-PCR of the TCR CDR3 relied on the HTBI primer set. TCRdb re-analysed the multiplex PCR reads in MiXCR, keeping a single row per CDR3 protein. The sample yields 500,000 to 600,000 distinct CDR3 sequences, 15% to 20% seen once. Criteria for exclusion of patients were uncontrolled infection, other autoimmune disease, pregnancy or lactation. The TCR comes from a man between 35 and 55 years old with Graves' ophthalmopathy. The specimen sequenced was blood.

CDR3 nucleotides: TGTGCCAGCACTTCATACGGGAAACAAGAGACCCAGTACTTC. Translated, it gives CASTSYGKQETQYF. The J gene is TRBJ2-5, the V gene TRBV28; D possibly corresponds to TRBD2 (5 bases). V lost 7 bases to trimming and J lost 2 bases, with 14 bases between them. The CDR3 has 14 residues. The germline gives CDR1 MDHEN, CDR2 SYDVKM.